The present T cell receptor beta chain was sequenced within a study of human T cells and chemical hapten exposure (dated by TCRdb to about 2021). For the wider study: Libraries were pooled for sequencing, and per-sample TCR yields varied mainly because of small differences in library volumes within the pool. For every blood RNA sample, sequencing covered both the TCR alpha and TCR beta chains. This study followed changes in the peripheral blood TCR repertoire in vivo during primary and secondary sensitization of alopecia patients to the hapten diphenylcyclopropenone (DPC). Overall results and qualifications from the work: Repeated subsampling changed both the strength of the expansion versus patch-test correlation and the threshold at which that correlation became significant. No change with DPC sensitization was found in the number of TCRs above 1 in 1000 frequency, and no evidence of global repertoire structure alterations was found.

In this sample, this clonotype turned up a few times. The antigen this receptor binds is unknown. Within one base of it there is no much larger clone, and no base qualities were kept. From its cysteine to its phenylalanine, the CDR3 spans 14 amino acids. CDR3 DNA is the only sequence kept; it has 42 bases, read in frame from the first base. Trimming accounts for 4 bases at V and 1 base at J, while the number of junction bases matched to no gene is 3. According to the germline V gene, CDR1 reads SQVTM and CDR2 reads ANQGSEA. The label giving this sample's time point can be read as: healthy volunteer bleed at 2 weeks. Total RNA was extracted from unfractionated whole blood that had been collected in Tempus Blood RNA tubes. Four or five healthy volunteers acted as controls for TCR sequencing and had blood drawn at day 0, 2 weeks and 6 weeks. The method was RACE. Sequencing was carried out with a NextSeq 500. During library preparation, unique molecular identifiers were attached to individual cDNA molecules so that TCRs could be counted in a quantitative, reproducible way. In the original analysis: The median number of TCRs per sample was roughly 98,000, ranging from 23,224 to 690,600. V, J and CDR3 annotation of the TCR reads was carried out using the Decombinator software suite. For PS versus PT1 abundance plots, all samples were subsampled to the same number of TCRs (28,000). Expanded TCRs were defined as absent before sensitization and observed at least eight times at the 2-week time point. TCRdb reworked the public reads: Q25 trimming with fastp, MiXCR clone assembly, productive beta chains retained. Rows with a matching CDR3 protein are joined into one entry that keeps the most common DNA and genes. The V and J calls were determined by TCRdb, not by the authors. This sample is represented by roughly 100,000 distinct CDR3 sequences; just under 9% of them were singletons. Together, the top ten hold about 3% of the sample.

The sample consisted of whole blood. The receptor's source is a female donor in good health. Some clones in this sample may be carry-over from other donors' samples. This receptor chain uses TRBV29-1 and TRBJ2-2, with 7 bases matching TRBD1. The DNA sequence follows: TGCAGCGTTGGTACAGGGGTGAACACCGGGGAGCTGTTTTTT. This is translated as CSVGTGVNTGELFF.